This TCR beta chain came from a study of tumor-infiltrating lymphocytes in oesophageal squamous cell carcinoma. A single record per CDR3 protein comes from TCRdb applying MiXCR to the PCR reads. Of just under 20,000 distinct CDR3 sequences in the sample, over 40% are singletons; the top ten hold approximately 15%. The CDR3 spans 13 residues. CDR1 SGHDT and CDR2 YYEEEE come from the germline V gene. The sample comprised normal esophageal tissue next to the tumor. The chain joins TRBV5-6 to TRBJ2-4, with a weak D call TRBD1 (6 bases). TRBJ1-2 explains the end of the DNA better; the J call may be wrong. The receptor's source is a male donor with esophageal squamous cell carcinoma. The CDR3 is CASSFGGQYGYTF. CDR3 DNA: TGTGCCAGCAGCTTTGGAGGACAGTATGGCTACACCTTC.